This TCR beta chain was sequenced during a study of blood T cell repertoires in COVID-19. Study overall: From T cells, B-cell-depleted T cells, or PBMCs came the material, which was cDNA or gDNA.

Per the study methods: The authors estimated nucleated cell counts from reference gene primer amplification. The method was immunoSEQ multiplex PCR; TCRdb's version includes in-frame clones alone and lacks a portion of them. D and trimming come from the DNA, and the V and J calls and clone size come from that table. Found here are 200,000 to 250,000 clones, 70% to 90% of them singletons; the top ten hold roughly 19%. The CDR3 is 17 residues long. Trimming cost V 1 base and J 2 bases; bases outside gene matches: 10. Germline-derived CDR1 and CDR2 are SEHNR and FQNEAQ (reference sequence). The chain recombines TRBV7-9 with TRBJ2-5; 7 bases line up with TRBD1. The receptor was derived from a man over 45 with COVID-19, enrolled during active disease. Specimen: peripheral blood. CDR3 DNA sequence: TGTGCCAGCAGCTTAGGGACCCGGACAGGAGTTCAAGAGACCCAGTACTTC. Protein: CASSLGTRTGVQETQYF.